This T cell receptor (beta chain) appears in the sequencing data of a study of early T cells in non-severe SARS-CoV-2 infection (dated by TCRdb to the early 2020s). Broadly, across the study: Bulk RNA from unsorted whole blood was used for TCR sequencing, so alpha and beta chains could not be paired. Overall study outcomes, separate from this receptor: Matching against VDJdb was skewed toward anti-spike CD8 responses, likely underestimated virus-specific expansions, and missed private and CD4 specificities.

The CDR3 runs 13 amino acids, cysteine and phenylalanine included. The retained sequence is limited to the CDR3, 39 bases, with the frame set at the first base. V gives up 2 bases and J gives up 5 bases, and the segment between their germline ends measures 7 bases. In the germline V gene, CDR1 corresponds to KGHSH and CDR2 to LQKENI. Libraries were constructed by 5' RACE. The sequencer listed for this sample is NextSeq 500. Unique molecular identifiers were attached to individual cDNA molecules in the TCR library protocol so that sequencing error and PCR bias could be corrected. Sequencing covered both TCR alpha and beta chains, and within each sample the abundances of alpha and beta sequences were tightly co-correlated. The authors' pipeline ran thus. Decombinator V4 was used to annotate the V gene, J gene and CDR3 of the TCR sequences. Expanded TCRs were defined as changing significantly between any two time points under a Poisson model with p below 0.0001. TCR abundances were normalised to the total number of TCRs sequenced per sample and expressed as counts per million. MAIT TCRs were defined by TRAV1-2 paired with TRAJ12, TRAJ20 or TRAJ33, and iNKT TCRs by TRAV10 paired with TRAJ18. VDJdb, accessed 1 November 2021, was searched for CMV, EBV and SARS-CoV-2 annotated TCRs, excluding TCRs annotated for multiple antigens. The raw public reads went through TCRdb reprocessing: fastp at Q25, MiXCR clone calling, in-frame beta chains kept. For every CDR3 protein sequence, its rows merge into one entry that carries the most common genes and DNA. TCRdb, not the authors, supplied the V and J calls. The table for this sample lists 35,000 to 45,000 distinct CDR3 sequences; approximately 6.2% of them were counted only once. Approximately 8.4% of the sample belongs to the ten largest clones.

This clonotype was picked up many times. This clone's antigen is unknown. It has no much larger one-base neighbor in the sample; base qualities were not kept. A case-control design nested within a healthcare worker cohort in London, UK, was used, with weekly nasopharyngeal swab PCR tests and blood sampling performed. Between 23 and 31 March 2020, the week of the UK lockdown, healthcare workers were enrolled and then followed up weekly for as long as 16 weeks. The starting material was whole blood, obtained at baseline. This chain joins TRBV18 to TRBJ1-5; there is no confident call for the D gene. The sequence was collected from an adult who was a healthcare worker with PCR-confirmed SARS-CoV-2 infection or an uninfected control (not recorded which). The CDR3 protein: CASSPSADQPQHF. The nucleotides read TGTGCCAGCTCACCATCGGCGGATCAGCCCCAGCATTTT.